The rows below give T cell receptor beta chains drawn from one sample of a study of blood T cell repertoires in COVID-19. The method was immunoSEQ multiplex PCR; TCRdb's version includes in-frame clones alone and lacks a portion of them. Of about 410,000 clones in the sample, approximately 90% are singletons; the top ten hold approximately 1.5%. Specimen: peripheral blood. These receptor sequences come from a woman in her thirties or forties with COVID-19, enrolled during active disease. The CDR3 runs from the conserved cysteine through the conserved F or W. D genes are given only for firm matches. Expanded clones are given a class, and other clones once, few, many or no size at all.

J	length	V	size	D	DNA	CDR3
TRBJ2-1	16	TRBV11-2	-	TRBD2	TGTGCCAGCAGCTCTAGACTAGCGGGGAATTCGGATGAGCAGTTCTTC	CASSSRLAGNSDEQFF
TRBJ1-1	16	TRBV7-9	once	TRBD1	TGTGCCAGCAGCTTAAAAGGACAGGGGTCAGACACTGAAGCTTTCTTT	CASSLKGQGSDTEAFF
TRBJ1-6	15	TRBV2	-	-	TGTGCCAGCAGTAGCCCCGGAGACCTAGGCTCACCCCTCCACTTT	CASSSPGDLGSPLHF
TRBJ1-2	15	TRBV19	-	TRBD1	TGTGCCAGTAGTCCATCGACAGGGGGCGCGAAAGGCTACACCTTC	CASSPSTGGAKGYTF
TRBJ2-1	17	TRBV11-2	-	-	TGTGCCAGCAGCTTACGGGTTAACAGGCCCATATACAATGAGCAGTTCTTC	CASSLRVNRPIYNEQFF
TRBJ2-1	16	TRBV3-1/TRBV3-2	-	TRBD1	TGTGCCAGCAGCCAAGCTTGGACAGGGTCCCGCAATGAGCAGTTCTTC	CASSQAWTGSRNEQFF
TRBJ1-5	15	TRBV5-8	-	-	TGTGCCAGCAGCTTGCTCAGGGGATGGGATCAGCCCCAGCATTTT	CASSLLRGWDQPQHF
TRBJ1-5	13	TRBV7-9	-	TRBD1	TGTGCCAGCAGCGGTACAGGGGATCAGCCCCAGCATTTT	CASSGTGDQPQHF
TRBJ2-5	13	TRBV5-4	-	-	TGTGCCAGCAAGCGACAGGAGGAAGAGACCCAGTACTTC	CASKRQEEETQYF
TRBJ1-1	13	TRBV5-1	-	-	TGCGCCAGCAGCTTCTACCTGAACACTGAAGCTTTCTTT	CASSFYLNTEAFF
TRBJ1-4	15	TRBV19	-	-	TGTGCCAGTTGCCTACGACAGCTCGGAGATGAAAAACTGTTTTTT	CASCLRQLGDEKLFF
TRBJ1-6	15	TRBV10-3	-	-	TGTGCCATCAGTGAAGCGGGGCCCTATAATTCACCCCTCCACTTT	CAISEAGPYNSPLHF
TRBJ1-4	12	TRBV2	-	-	TGTGCCAGCAGCGCAGGGGATGAAAAACTGTTTTTT	CASSAGDEKLFF
TRBJ2-6	15	TRBV30	-	-	TGTGCCTGGAGACCGCCAGGCGAAGTGGCCAACGTCCTGACTTTC	CAWRPPGEVANVLTF
TRBJ2-1	15	TRBV16	few	TRBD1	TGTGCCAGCAGCCAATTTGGCAGGGGGCGGAATGAGCAGTTCTTC	CASSQFGRGRNEQFF
TRBJ1-3	14	TRBV6-5	-	-	TGTGCCAGCAGGTCCTCGGGGGCTGGAAACACCATATATTTT	CASRSSGAGNTIYF
TRBJ2-1	17	TRBV7-2	-	-	TGTGCCAGCAGCTACGCTAAACTGACTAGCTCCTACAATGAGCAGTTCTTC	CASSYAKLTSSYNEQFF
TRBJ1-2	14	TRBV13	-	TRBD1	TGTGCCAGCAGCTACGGGACAGGGGGCTATGGCTACACCTTC	CASSYGTGGYGYTF
TRBJ1-2	15	TRBV6-4	-	-	TGTGCCAGCAGTAAATGGGGAGCGGTGGGGTATGGCTACACCTTC	CASSKWGAVGYGYTF
TRBJ1-5	14	TRBV24-1	once	-	TGTGCCACCAGTGATCCAGGGAGCAATCAGCCCCAGCATTTT	CATSDPGSNQPQHF
TRBJ1-2	14	TRBV19	-	-	TGTGCCAGTAGTCCGGGACCGGGAGAACACGGCTACACCTTC	CASSPGPGEHGYTF
TRBJ2-7	17	TRBV3-1/TRBV3-2	few	TRBD2	TGTGCCAGCAGCCAAGAAGCCTCTAGCGGGAGGGCCAGCGAGCAGTACTTC	CASSQEASSGRASEQYF
TRBJ2-3	12	TRBV12-3/TRBV12-4	-	-	TGTGCCAGCAGTCCGGGTCCAGATACGCAGTATTTT	CASSPGPDTQYF
TRBJ2-7	16	TRBV27	-	-	TGTGCCAGCAACCCTCACCGCGCGGAGAGCTCCTACGAGCAGTACTTC	CASNPHRAESSYEQYF
TRBJ1-1	14	TRBV9	-	-	TGTGCCAGCAGCTCCGGGGGAGGTGTCACTGAAGCTTTCTTT	CASSSGGGVTEAFF
TRBJ2-5	15	TRBV10-3	-	TRBD2	TGTGCCATCGGGGGAGGTAGCGGGGGAGAAGAGACCCAGTACTTC	CAIGGGSGGEETQYF
TRBJ1-6	14	TRBV2	-	TRBD1	TGTGCCACCCAGGCAGGGGGAGGTAATTCACCCCTCCACTTT	CATQAGGGNSPLHF
TRBJ2-3	16	TRBV24-1	-	TRBD2	TGTGCCACCAGAGAGACTAGCGGGGGGGAAAGAGATACGCAGTATTTT	CATRETSGGERDTQYF
TRBJ1-5	16	TRBV6-8	-	-	TGTGCCAGCAGTTACTCGAAGGCAGGGCCGGTGCAGCCCCAGCATTTT	CASSYSKAGPVQPQHF
TRBJ2-1	13	TRBV5-1	-	-	TGCACCAGCAGCTTTTCCTCAAGAGGAGCAAGGTTCTTC	CTSSFSSRGARFF
TRBJ1-5	12	TRBV2	-	-	TGTGCCAGCAGTGACAGGGGTCAGCCCCAGCATTTT	CASSDRGQPQHF